The next 17 T cell receptor beta chains were all read from a single sample in a study of beta chain features in type 1 diabetes. Study-wide findings and caveats: TCRB CDR3s were moderately but significantly shorter in Type 1 diabetes patients in all four CD4+ subsets.

No antigen has been assigned to these receptors. Since all of the isolated RNA was reverse transcribed, expressed TCRB transcripts were what got sequenced. Only in-frame clones appear in the TCRdb table, and some are missing; sequencing was by immunoSEQ multiplex PCR. There are approximately 260,000 clones in the sample; less than 30% occur only once, and 0.012% lies in the top ten. Sequenced sample: naive CD4+ T cells from blood. The receptors originated from a woman in her 30s with type 1 diabetes.

This clone occurred a few times. The chain links TRBV19 to TRBJ1-1; 8 bases map to TRBD1. Germline trimming cut 4 bases from V and 9 bases from J; bases unmatched to any gene: 4. Germline V lookup: CDR1 LNHDA, CDR2 SQIVND (reference sequence). This CDR3 comprises 12 residues. The CDR3 here is CASSTGQGQAFF. In nucleotides, the CDR3 is TGTGCCAGTAGTACCGGACAGGGCCAAGCTTTCTTT. Full variable domain (missing parts from reference TRBV19 and TRBJ1-1): DGGITQSPKYLFRKEGQNVTLSCEQNLNHDAMYWYRQDPGQGLRLIYYSQIVNDFQKGDIAEGYSVSREKKESFPLTVTSAQKNPTAFYLCASSTGQGQAFFGQGTRLTVV.

In its sample, this clone was seen a few times. The chain links TRBV23-1 to TRBJ2-1, with D possibly matching TRBD2 (5 bases). TRBV23-1 is given ORF status, its function remaining uncertain. Trimming removed 6 bases at V and 6 bases at J, with 12 bases between. CDR3 size: 13 residues. This chain's CDR3 is CASSQRTRNEQFF. Written as DNA, the CDR3 is TGCGCCAGCAGCCAGAGGACTCGCAATGAGCAGTTCTTC.

This clone appeared a few times. The chain is built from TRBV7-9 and TRBJ2-1, with 7 bases that match TRBD1. The CDR3 length is 17 residues. The germline V gene has CDR1 SEHNR and CDR2 FQNEAQ (reference sequence). V lost 6 bases and J lost 0; bases outside the gene matches: 11. The DNA for the CDR3 is TGTGCCAGCAGTGGGCAGAAGACAGGGAGCTCCTACAATGAGCAGTTCTTC. Translated, it gives CASSGQKTGSSYNEQFF.

There are a few counts of this clone. V is TRBV29-1 and J is TRBJ2-7; weak D call: TRBD1 (6 bases). The CDR3 is 13 amino acids. V shed 7 bases and J shed 5 bases, with 18 bases lying between them. Germline values: CDR1 SQVTM, CDR2 ANQGSEA. CDR3 nucleotides: TGCAGCGCTTCCCGGGACAATCGAAACGAGCAGTACTTC. Translation: CSASRDNRNEQYF.

The CDR3: CASSLDRGRIYNEQFF. The CDR3 DNA reads as TGTGCCAGCAGCTTAGACAGGGGGCGCATCTATAATGAGCAGTTCTTC. The J gene is TRBJ2-1, the V gene TRBV5-6, with 10 nucleotides matching TRBD1. This CDR3 is built from 16 residues. The germline V gene has CDR1 SGHDT and CDR2 YYEEEE. Germline trimming cut 2 bases from V and 7 bases from J; bases unmatched to any gene: 9.

The chain has TRBV7-9 and TRBJ1-2, with 9 bases lining up with TRBD1. This CDR3 spans 15 amino acids. The germline V gene encodes CDR1 SEHNR and CDR2 FQNEAQ (reference sequence). The J segment lost 4 bases and the V segment lost 1 base, leaving 4 bases of the junction unmatched. CDR3 amino acids: CASSLGDREGYGYTF. The CDR3 nucleotides read TGTGCCAGCAGCTTAGGGGACAGGGAGGGCTATGGCTACACCTTC. Full variable domain (outside the CDR3, taken from reference TRBV7-9 and TRBJ1-2): DTGVSQNPRHKITKRGQNVTFRCDPISEHNRLYWYRQTLGQGPEFLTYFQNEAQLEKSRLLSDRFSAERPKGSFSTLEIQRTEQGDSAMYLCASSLGDREGYGYTFGSGTRLTVV.

The J gene is TRBJ2-1, the V gene TRBV11-3; D unresolved. The CDR3 contains 13 residues. Per the germline V gene, CDR1 is SGHNT and CDR2 is YENEEA. Trimming removed 3 bases from V and 6 bases from J, with 9 bases in between. The CDR3 bases are TGTGCCAGCAGCTTCGCCCTACGCAATGAGCAGTTCTTC. Translating gives CASSFALRNEQFF.

The genes are TRBV28 and TRBJ2-7; TRBD1 is a possible D gene (7 bases). This CDR3 spans 14 amino acids. Germline CDR1 is MDHEN and CDR2 is SYDVKM. V lost 5 bases and J 0 bases, leaving 11 bases between the germline ends. The CDR3 reads CASSAGQSSYEQYF. The DNA for the CDR3 is TGTGCCAGCAGTGCGGGACAGTCCTCCTACGAGCAGTACTTC.

This clone appeared a few times. The chain uses TRBV7-9 and TRBJ2-1; 9 bases match TRBD2. Germline CDR1 reads SEHNR; CDR2 reads FQNEAQ (reference sequence). The CDR3 is made up of 16 amino acids. The ends lost 5 bases at V and 7 bases at J; junction bases unmatched: 12. CDR3 nucleotides: TGTGCCAGCAGCCCCCGTAGCGGGAGATTAGGGAATGAGCAGTTCTTC. This encodes CASSPRSGRLGNEQFF.

This clone occurred a few times. The rearrangement joins TRBV7-9 to TRBJ1-2; tentative D call: TRBD1 (5 bases). CDR1 is SEHNR and CDR2 is FQNEAQ in the germline V gene (reference sequence). V was cut by 5 bases and J by 5 bases, with 12 bases left in between. The CDR3 has 13 residues. The CDR3 DNA reads TGTGCCAGCAGCCCCGACGGGGGGTATGGCTACACCTTC. The encoded protein is CASSPDGGYGYTF.

This chain joins TRBV5-6 and TRBJ1-5; weak D call: TRBD1 (5 bases). Deletions cut 4 bases from V and 7 bases from J, with 9 bases between. Germline V gene sequence: CDR1 SGHDT, CDR2 YYEEEE. This CDR3 region has 12 residues. In DNA, the CDR3 is TGTGCCAGCAGCCGGGGGGACCAGCCCCAGCATTTT. Its translation is CASSRGDQPQHF.

This clone was seen only a few times. The chain joins TRBV7-2 to TRBJ2-2; 7 bases are a match to TRBD1. This CDR3 has 14 residues. V lost 6 bases and J lost 3; bases outside the gene matches: 4. The V gene's germline CDR1 is SGHTA and CDR2 FQGNSA. CDR3 region: CASRPGQYTGELFF. For the CDR3, the DNA is TGTGCCAGCAGGCCGGGACAGTACACCGGGGAGCTGTTTTTT.

Only a few counts were recorded for this clone. The rearrangement links TRBV7-3 to TRBJ2-1, with TRBD2 identical over 12 bases. CDR1 and CDR2 from the germline V gene are SGHTA and FQGTGA. This CDR3 has 15 residues. J lost 4 bases, V lost 5 bases, and 3 bases had no gene match. The CDR3 region has the DNA TGTGCCAGCAGCATGACTAGCGGGAGTTACAATGAGCAGTTCTTC. It yields the protein CASSMTSGSYNEQFF.

The V gene is TRBV19, the J gene TRBJ2-7; TRBD2 matches 8 bases. The CDR3 is 14 amino acids. Trimming at V came to 6 bases and at J to 4 bases, leaving 8 bases not matched to a gene. From germline, CDR1 is LNHDA and CDR2 SQIVND (reference sequence). CDR3 loop: CASRPAGASYEQYF. CDR3 nucleotide sequence: TGTGCCAGTAGGCCAGCGGGAGCGAGTTACGAGCAGTACTTC.

This clone was counted only a few times. The rearrangement links TRBV7-8 to TRBJ2-7, with D perhaps TRBD2 (6 bases). This CDR3 has 16 amino acids. Between the trimmed V and J ends, which lost 7 bases and 5 bases, there was a span of 24 bases. The germline CDR1 and CDR2 sequences are SGHVS and FQNEAQ. The CDR3 region is CASTRNPGLLDHEQYF. The CDR3 DNA reads TGTGCCAGCACCCGGAACCCGGGACTCCTGGACCACGAGCAGTACTTC.

This chain connects TRBV28 to TRBJ2-7; TRBD2 agrees at 7 bases. J was trimmed by 4 bases and V by 5 bases; bases with no gene match: 5. The CDR3 consists of 13 residues. From germline, CDR1 is MDHEN and CDR2 SYDVKM. This chain's CDR3 is CASSKAGFYEQYF. CDR3 nucleotide sequence: TGTGCCAGCAGTAAAGCGGGATTTTACGAGCAGTACTTC.

A few counts support this clone. The V call is TRBV18, the J call TRBJ1-2, with D unclear. Germline assignment: CDR1 KGHSH and CDR2 LQKENI. V lost 2 bases and J lost 8, with 6 bases in between. The CDR3 runs to 11 residues. The CDR3 bases are TGTGCCAGCTCACCAACCCAGGGCTACACCTTC. It specifies CASSPTQGYTF.